This T cell receptor beta chain is drawn from a study of shared clonotypes between healthy human individuals. This CDR3 is 15 amino acids long. The germline V gene has CDR1 MDHEN and CDR2 SYDVKM. J gave up 7 bases and V 0 bases, and 3 bases lay outside the gene matches. To note about this clone: Its antigen is not identified.

Clones were read by immunoSEQ multiplex PCR, and TCRdb kept only the in-frame ones, dropping some. The table lists just over 2,000,000 clones, 90% to 95% of them singletons. Study-level points and caveats: Although depth was large, rarefaction showed that sequencing of the sorted subsets was incomplete. About 5% of naive CD4 clonotypes were shared across several donors. Sequencing depth was a factor that was expected to affect clonotype sharing among donors.

The donors were all Caucasian adults (living in Nashville, Tennessee). The material sequenced was naive CD4+ T cells sorted from blood. Subset described: CD45RA+ positively selected. This receptor was obtained from a man younger than 30 in good health. This sequence joins TRBV28 and TRBJ1-6; 7 bases fit TRBD1. The CDR3 DNA follows: TGTGCCAGCAGTTTATGGGGACAGCAAAATTCACCCCTCCACTTT. Protein product: CASSLWGQQNSPLHF.